A single sample gave rise to the 8 T cell receptor beta chains below, sequenced in a study of blood T cell repertoires in COVID-19. The assay was immunoSEQ multiplex PCR, and TCRdb's table has in-frame clones only and misses some. The sample carries about 110,000 clones, about 83% recorded once. The sample was peripheral blood. These receptors all stem from a woman between 70 and 85 years old with acute or convalescent COVID-19.

Comment on this clone: This CDR3 is also generated by other DNA sequences in the sample. CDR3 nucleotides: TGTGCCAGCAGTCTAAGGGGCGAGCAGTACTTC. Protein: CASSLRGEQYF. V gene TRBV28 combines with J gene TRBJ2-7; D is possibly TRBD1 (5 bases). Looked up from germline, CDR1 is MDHEN and CDR2 is SYDVKM. The CDR3 spans 11 residues. V gave up 5 bases and J gave up 6 bases, with 8 bases separating them.

The rearrangement links TRBV24-1 to TRBJ2-1; 7 nucleotides line up with TRBD2. The junction had 12 bases not matched to a gene; V was cut back by 4 bases and J by 7 bases. This CDR3 is built from 16 residues. Per germline, CDR1 KGHDR and CDR2 SFDVKD. The DNA of the CDR3 is TGTGCCACCAGTGAACCCTATGCGGGAGCGGGAAATGAGCAGTTCTTC. This encodes CATSEPYAGAGNEQFF.

This CDR3 reads CASSQGAGYTF. The CDR3 DNA reads as TGTGCCAGCAGTCAGGGTGCGGGCTACACCTTC. This chain joins TRBV27 and TRBJ1-2; TRBD1 might be the D (5 bases). The CDR3 length is 11 residues. Trimming shortened V by 5 bases and J by 8 bases, and 9 bases separated the two germline ends. Germline CDR1 and CDR2: MNHEY and SMNVEV (reference sequence).

This chain links TRBV11-1 with TRBJ1-2, with 7 bases lining up with TRBD1. The junction had 5 bases not matched to a gene; V was cut back by 5 bases and J by 5 bases. The germline V gene encodes CDR1 SGHAT and CDR2 FQDESV (reference sequence). This CDR3 has 13 amino acids. The CDR3 DNA follows: TGTGCCAGCAGCGTAAGACAGGGTTATGGCTACACCTTC. Amino acid sequence: CASSVRQGYGYTF.

This clone was detected once. The J gene is TRBJ1-5, the V gene TRBV18; 9 nucleotides match TRBD1. Germline-derived CDR1 and CDR2 are KGHSH and LQKENI. The J segment lost 6 bases and the V segment lost 5 bases, leaving 5 bases of the junction unmatched. This CDR3 has 14 residues. The CDR3 DNA reads as TGTGCCAGCTCAAGGGACAGGGCAGGTCAGCCCCAGCATTTT. This codes for CASSRDRAGQPQHF.

J is TRBJ1-5 and V is TRBV2; 7 positions match TRBD1. This CDR3 has 17 amino acids. From germline, CDR1 is SNHLY and CDR2 FYNNEI. V was pared by 2 bases and J by 0 bases, with 7 bases of the junction left unmatched. Written as DNA, the CDR3 is TGTGCCAGCAGTGAAAGGGGACAGTTTTATAGCAATCAGCCCCAGCATTTT. Its translation: CASSERGQFYSNQPQHF.

The V gene is TRBV3-1 (or the pseudogene TRBV3-2), the J gene TRBJ1-1; TRBD1 is a possible D gene (5 bases). Germline V gene lookup returns CDR1 LGHDT and CDR2 YNNKEL (reference sequence). CDR3 length: 15 residues. The germline V and J ends were trimmed by 1 base and 1 base, with 10 bases remaining between them. CDR3 region: CASSQGSQGNTEAFF. CDR3 sequence (DNA): TGTGCCAGCAGCCAAGGGAGCCAGGGGAACACTGAAGCTTTCTTT.

This clone was counted between two and nine times. The chain combines TRBV28 with TRBJ1-3; D not resolved. This CDR3 has 16 residues. The germline V and J ends were trimmed by 2 bases and 1 base, with 12 bases remaining between them. From germline, CDR1 is MDHEN and CDR2 SYDVKM. The CDR3 here is CASSLRGYRSGNTIYF. As DNA, the CDR3 is TGTGCCAGCAGTTTACGGGGATACCGTTCTGGAAACACCATATATTTT.